A single TCR beta chain is shown here with its context. What it binds is not known. This sample is drawn from a study of cytomegalovirus exposure and HLA in healthy donors. Study conclusions and caveats: Associated with cytomegalovirus, according to the listing, were approximately 160 TCR beta chains. A few chains tied to CMV proved CMV antigen-specific in vitro. One cluster of highly shared sequence variants probably arose as a sequencing artifact.

Trimming removed 5 bases from V and 1 base from J; junction bases left unmatched: 5. The CDR3 is 15 amino acids. The germline V gene encodes CDR1 MDHEN and CDR2 SYDVKM. The PCR used 60 Vbeta and 13 Jbeta primers. Only in-frame clones appear in the TCRdb table, and some are missing; sequencing was by immunoSEQ multiplex PCR. The table includes nearly 110,000 clones, 73% detected once. The V call is TRBV28, the J call TRBJ2-5; 9 nucleotides agree with TRBD2. The clonotype was recovered from a man aged 25-45 years in good health and CMV-seronegative. The material sequenced was PBMCs. The CDR3 protein is CASSPSGNGQETQYF. In nucleotides, the CDR3 is TGTGCCAGCAGTCCTAGCGGGAATGGCCAAGAGACCCAGTACTTC.